Shown below are 26 T cell receptor beta chains from a single sample sequenced in a study of blood T cell repertoires in COVID-19. Profiled with immunoSEQ multiplex PCR; TCRdb holds only in-frame clones, not every one. The sample yields about 300,000 clones, roughly 88% seen once. The sample was PBMCs or T cells enriched from blood (not recorded which). Receptors originate from a man aged 25-40 years who had recovered from COVID-19.

The chain combines TRBV7-3 with TRBJ2-7; D may be TRBD1 (6 bases). The germline V gene encodes CDR1 SGHTA and CDR2 FQGTGA. V was shortened by 2 bases and J by 6 bases, with 11 bases between the two germline ends. The CDR3 covers 13 residues. CDR3 region: CASSLLTGSEQYF. In DNA, the CDR3 is TGTGCCAGCAGCTTATTGACAGGATCCGAGCAGTACTTC.

Of note for this clone: Distinct nucleotide sequences in the sample also encode this CDR3. CDR3 region: CASSPQGTNTGELFF. The CDR3 coding sequence is TGTGCCAGCTCACCCCAGGGGACGAACACCGGGGAGCTGTTTTTT. The rearrangement joins TRBV18 to TRBJ2-2; weak D call: TRBD1 (6 bases). Per germline, CDR1 KGHSH and CDR2 LQKENI. The CDR3 loop spans 15 amino acids. With 3 bases removed from V and 0 bases from J, the gap between germline ends came to 8 bases.

The genes are TRBV5-1 and TRBJ1-6, with 7 positions matching TRBD1. The CDR3 has 15 residues. V dropped 4 bases and J dropped 5; count of bases not matched to a gene: 6. CDR1 is SGHRS, CDR2 YFSETQ, per germline. The DNA of the CDR3 is TGCGCCAGCAGCGTCCTACAGGGGAATAATTCACCCCTCCACTTT. Protein product: CASSVLQGNNSPLHF.

This clone was detected once. The V gene is TRBV19, the J gene TRBJ1-1; 8 bases are shared with TRBD1. With 6 bases clipped from V and 9 bases from J, the junction kept 15 bases outside the gene matches. Germline values: CDR1 LNHDA, CDR2 SQIVND (reference sequence). The CDR3 runs 15 residues. CDR3 protein: CASRATSGGSTKAFF. The CDR3 nucleotides are TGTGCCAGTAGGGCGACCTCAGGGGGCTCTACTAAAGCTTTCTTT.

The CDR3 DNA reads TGCGCCAGCAGCTCTTTGGGGACGGGGGCAGATACGCAGTATTTT. It encodes CASSSLGTGADTQYF. The chain is built from TRBV5-1 and TRBJ2-3; TRBD2 might be the D (6 bases). Germline V gene sequence: CDR1 SGHRS, CDR2 YFSETQ. The V end was cut by 3 bases, the J end by 4 bases, with 15 bases between. The CDR3 covers 15 residues.

The rearrangement links TRBV5-1 to TRBJ1-5, with D possibly matching TRBD1 (5 bases). Germline lookup yields CDR1 SGHRS and CDR2 YFSETQ. The CDR3 loop spans 15 amino acids. The ends were cut back, 3 bases at V and 7 bases at J, with 17 bases in the middle. The CDR3 loop reads CASSSGSGVGQPQHF. CDR3 nucleotide sequence: TGCGCCAGCAGCTCCGGTTCGGGGGTCGGGCAGCCCCAGCATTTT.

The sample holds one count of this clone. The V gene is TRBV19, the J gene TRBJ1-3; D gene uncertain. V lost 7 bases to trimming and J lost 0 bases, with 13 bases between them. This CDR3 region has 15 residues. Germline V gene lookup returns CDR1 LNHDA and CDR2 SQIVND (reference sequence). CDR3 coding DNA: TGTGCCAGTATGGCTTATGGTTCCTCTGGAAACACCATATATTTT. This codes for CASMAYGSSGNTIYF.

The V gene is TRBV4-1, the J gene TRBJ1-6; perhaps TRBD1 as D (6 bases). This CDR3 region has 17 residues. Germline V CDR1 and CDR2: MGHRA, YSYEKL. Trimming removed 1 base from V and 2 bases from J, with 12 bases in between. The CDR3 protein is CASSQAPGVTYNSPLHF. CDR3 sequence (DNA): TGCGCCAGCAGCCAAGCGCCAGGGGTAACCTATAATTCACCCCTCCACTTT.

The V and J genes are TRBV5-4 and TRBJ1-2; 8 nucleotides match TRBD1. Germline loops: CDR1 SGHNT, CDR2 YYREEE (reference sequence). This CDR3 is 14 amino acids long. V lost 0 bases and J lost 10; bases outside the gene matches: 8. The chain's CDR3 is CASSLERTGRDYTF. For the CDR3, the DNA is TGTGCCAGCAGCTTGGAAAGGACAGGGAGAGACTACACCTTC. The complete variable domain, with remaining parts taken from reference TRBV5-4 and TRBJ1-2, reads ETGVTQSPTHLIKTRGQQVTLRCSSQSGHNTVSWYQQALGQGPQFIFQYYREEENGRGNFPPRFSGLQFPNYSSELNVNALELDDSALYLCASSLERTGRDYTFGSGTRLTVV.

This chain connects TRBV5-4 to TRBJ1-1, with 7 bases matching TRBD1. The CDR3 has 15 amino acids. The J segment lost 3 bases and the V segment lost 3 bases, leaving 8 bases of the junction unmatched. The V gene's germline CDR1 is SGHNT and CDR2 YYREEE (reference sequence). The CDR3 DNA reads TGTGCCAGCAGCTCGCCGACAGGGACTTACACTGAAGCTTTCTTT. Protein product: CASSSPTGTYTEAFF.

CDR3 in DNA: TGTGCCAGCAGCCATTCAGGGGAGGGTAGCAATCAGCCCCAGCATTTT. Amino acid sequence: CASSHSGEGSNQPQHF. V usage is TRBV5-4 and J usage is TRBJ1-5, with a tentative D call TRBD1 (6 bases). The CDR3 length is 16 residues. Germline CDR1 is SGHNT and CDR2 is YYREEE (reference sequence). Trimming took 4 bases from V and 0 from J, leaving 14 bases between them.

The chain links TRBV5-1 to TRBJ1-6; 7 bases align to TRBD1. V shed 0 bases and J 10 bases; nucleotides not matched to a gene: 4. Germline V gene sequence: CDR1 SGHRS, CDR2 YFSETQ. The CDR3 extends over 14 amino acids. CDR3 region: CASSLGQGGSPLHF. In DNA, the CDR3 is TGCGCCAGCAGCTTGGGGCAGGGGGGCTCACCCCTCCACTTT.

The rearrangement joins TRBV29-1 to TRBJ2-3, with 11 positions matching TRBD1. Germline CDR1 SQVTM, CDR2 ANQGSEA. The CDR3 is 14 residues long. The ends lost 7 bases at V and 8 bases at J; junction bases unmatched: 11. The CDR3 here is CSATGDRGFSTQYF. The CDR3, as DNA: TGCAGCGCTACCGGGGACAGGGGGTTTAGTACGCAGTATTTT.

This rearrangement joins TRBV4-1 to TRBJ1-1; D is unresolved. Germline CDR1 is MGHRA and CDR2 is YSYEKL. The CDR3 is 15 residues long. The V end lost 0 bases, the J end lost 0 bases, and 8 bases lay between the germline ends. CDR3 amino acids: CASSQEFSLNTEAFF. The CDR3 DNA reads as TGCGCCAGCAGCCAAGAATTCAGTTTGAACACTGAAGCTTTCTTT.

This chain connects TRBV9 to TRBJ1-5; 8 bases fit TRBD1. Germline CDR1 and CDR2: SGDLS and YYNGEE. V lost 0 bases and J lost 6; bases outside the gene matches: 5. There are 15 residues in the CDR3. The CDR3 DNA sequence: TGTGCCAGCAGCGTAGGGACAGGGTCGGGTCAGCCCCAGCATTTT. Protein sequence: CASSVGTGSGQPQHF.

This sequence joins TRBV5-6 and TRBJ1-2; D remains unclear. The CDR3 runs to 13 residues. V lost 4 bases and J lost 8, with 15 bases in between. Per germline, CDR1 SGHDT and CDR2 YYEEEE. CDR3 region: CASSQSWRRGYTF. The CDR3, as DNA: TGTGCCAGCAGCCAATCGTGGAGGCGCGGCTACACCTTC.

This clone occurred once. The gene calls are TRBV7-2 and TRBJ2-1, with 10 bases fitting TRBD2. The CDR3 is made up of 16 amino acids. Trimming cost V 5 bases and J 5 bases; bases outside gene matches: 9. CDR1 and CDR2 from the germline V gene are SGHTA and FQGNSA. In DNA form, the CDR3 reads TGTGCCAGCAGCGCCTACCTAGCGGGGGTCGACAATGAGCAGTTCTTC. Translated, it gives CASSAYLAGVDNEQFF.

The chain couples TRBV27 to TRBJ2-5; 7 bases match TRBD2. The V segment lost 4 bases and the J segment 5 bases; nucleotides outside the gene matches: 16. The CDR3 totals 17 residues. From germline, CDR1 is MNHEY and CDR2 SMNVEV (reference sequence). The CDR3 DNA sequence: TGTGCCAGCAGTTCAAATCGGAGACTGGGGAGGGTGGAGACCCAGTACTTC. It specifies CASSSNRRLGRVETQYF.

As for this clone: One junction end does not reproduce the germline sequence, and a read error may be involved. The genes are TRBV7-2 and TRBJ1-6; 9 positions agree with TRBD1. The CDR3 runs to 15 residues. Germline values: CDR1 SGHTA, CDR2 FQGNSA. The CDR3 coding sequence is TGTGCCAGCAGTTTAGTAAGGACAGGGGCCTCACCCCTCCACTTT. Translating it yields CASSLVRTGASPLHF.

The chain employs TRBV6-5 and TRBJ1-1; maybe TRBD1 (6 bases). V gave up 8 bases and J gave up 4 bases, with 14 bases separating them. Germline CDR1 and CDR2: MNHEY and SVGAGI. This CDR3 contains 13 residues. The CDR3, as DNA: TGTGCCAGCGGAACAGGGACGAGCACTGAAGCTTTCTTT. It translates to CASGTGTSTEAFF.

This chain connects TRBV5-1 to TRBJ2-7; TRBD1 matches 8 bases. Germline V CDR1 and CDR2: SGHRS, YFSETQ. The V gene end was trimmed by 4 bases and the J gene end by 2 bases; junction bases not matched to a gene: 8. CDR3 size: 15 residues. CDR3 nucleotide sequence: TGCGCCAGCAGCGGGGCAGACAGGGGTACCTACGAGCAGTACTTC. Its translation is CASSGADRGTYEQYF.

The chain is built from TRBV7-3 and TRBJ1-2; D possibly corresponds to TRBD1 (5 bases). The V end was cut by 2 bases, the J end by 4 bases, with 35 bases between. This CDR3 spans 22 amino acids. Germline-derived CDR1 and CDR2 are SGHTA and FQGTGA. For the CDR3, the DNA is TGTGCCAGCAGCTTACGGCCCAGCCCGGGAGGGGCGCTAAGATCGGTCCTCTATGGCTACACCTTC. Translating it yields CASSLRPSPGGALRSVLYGYTF.

The chain combines TRBV10-1 with TRBJ2-1, with D possibly being TRBD1 (6 bases). V lost 10 bases and J lost 1, with 14 bases in between. Germline V CDR1 and CDR2: WNHNN, SYGVQD (reference sequence). The CDR3 length is 14 residues. CDR3 DNA: TGCGCCACCTCCGGGACAATTTCCTACAATGAGCAGTTCTTC. This gives the protein CATSGTISYNEQFF.

This chain connects TRBV27 to TRBJ2-1, with 13 nucleotides matching TRBD2. This CDR3 has 15 residues. Germline CDR1 is MNHEY and CDR2 is SMNVEV (reference sequence). After removal of 5 bases from V and 9 bases from J, the junction contained 7 bases not matched to a gene. CDR3: CASSTSGGAVGEQFF. In DNA, the CDR3 is TGTGCCAGCAGTACTAGCGGGGGGGCCGTAGGTGAGCAGTTCTTC.

The V gene is TRBV3-1 (or the pseudogene TRBV3-2), the J gene TRBJ1-3; no clear D gene. V lost 4 bases to trimming and J lost 1 base, with 5 bases between them. The germline CDR1 and CDR2 sequences are LGHDT and YNNKEL (reference sequence). The CDR3 totals 13 residues. The CDR3 nucleotides are TGTGCCAGCAGCCCTATGTCTGGAAACACCATATATTTT. Translated, it gives CASSPMSGNTIYF.

V is TRBV10-3 and J is TRBJ2-3; tentative D call: TRBD2 (6 bases). Germline CDR1 reads ENHRY; CDR2 reads SYGVKD. V was trimmed by 4 bases and J by 0 bases, leaving 11 bases between them. CDR3 length equals 15 residues. CDR3 in DNA: TGTGCCATCAGTGGAAGGGACTCTAGCACAGATACGCAGTATTTT. It translates to CAISGRDSSTDTQYF.